The T cell receptor (beta chain) under discussion was sequenced for a study of beta chain features in type 1 diabetes. The CDR3 runs 16 residues. Germline values: CDR1 WNHNN, CDR2 SYGVQD (reference sequence). Trimming removed 4 bases from V and 3 bases from J, with 16 bases in between. TCRB transcripts that were expressed got sequenced, as all of the isolated RNA had been reverse transcribed. TCRdb's copy holds only in-frame clones and misses some; the assay was immunoSEQ multiplex PCR. The sample consists of about 250,000 clones, roughly 13% of them appearing once. This clone was counted a few times.

What was sequenced was naive CD4+ T cells from blood. The TCR originated in a middle-aged woman in good health. This chain links TRBV10-1 with TRBJ2-1; D may be TRBD2 (6 bases). Here the CDR3 reads CASSAGRGINYNEQFF. The CDR3 DNA reads TGCGCCAGCAGTGCGGGCCGGGGGATTAACTACAATGAGCAGTTCTTC.